The 32 T cell receptor beta chains below were found in one sample sequenced in a study of cytomegalovirus exposure and HLA in healthy donors. Generated by immunoSEQ multiplex PCR, the TCRdb table keeps only in-frame clones and is missing some. Of over 110,000 clones in the sample, roughly 86% were seen once. Material: PBMCs. The receptors derive from a young man in good health and CMV-seropositive.

This clone was recorded only once. This rearrangement joins TRBV6-1 to TRBJ1-5, with TRBD1 matching 8 bases. Germline V gene lookup returns CDR1 MNHNS and CDR2 SASEGT. The CDR3 extends over 14 amino acids. The junction had 7 bases not matched to a gene; V was cut back by 1 base and J by 11 bases. The DNA of the CDR3 is TGTGCCAGCAGTGAAGGGCAGGGGGCTTTGTCCCAGCATTTT. Translation: CASSEGQGALSQHF.

A single count supports this clone. The gene calls are TRBV30 and TRBJ2-7; a weak D match, TRBD1 (6 bases). CDR3 length: 15 residues. Trimming cost V 0 bases and J 3 bases, with 15 bases left between them. CDR1 is GTSNPN, CDR2 SVGIG, per germline (reference sequence). The CDR3 reads CAWSVHGGRGYEQYF. CDR3 in DNA: TGTGCCTGGAGTGTACATGGCGGCAGGGGCTACGAGCAGTACTTC. Based on the CDR3 plus reference TRBV30 and TRBJ2-7, the full variable domain is SQTIHQWPATLVQPVGSPLSLECTVEGTSNPNLYWYRQAAGRGLQLLFYSVGIGQISSEVPQNLSASRPQDRQFILSSKKLLLSDSGFYLCAWSVHGGRGYEQYFGPGTRLTVT.

The chain recombines TRBV10-1 with TRBJ1-5; 10 nucleotides agree with TRBD1. The V gene end was trimmed by 7 bases and the J gene end by 0 bases; junction bases not matched to a gene: 15. CDR1 WNHNN and CDR2 SYGVQD come from the germline V gene (reference sequence). This CDR3 is built from 19 residues. The CDR3 here is CASIIPRRTGGNSNQPQHF. CDR3 bases: TGCGCCAGCATAATCCCTCGGCGGACAGGGGGAAATAGCAATCAGCCCCAGCATTTT.

The chain combines TRBV6-5 with TRBJ1-1; D remains unclear. The CDR3 is made up of 14 amino acids. V lost 5 bases and J lost 0, with 10 bases in between. The germline V gene has CDR1 MNHEY and CDR2 SVGAGI. The CDR3 loop reads CASSPGSLNTEAFF. CDR3 sequence (DNA): TGTGCCAGCAGTCCGGGGTCGCTGAACACTGAAGCTTTCTTT.

The V call is TRBV7-9, the J call TRBJ2-7; D is perhaps TRBD1 (5 bases). The CDR3 totals 13 residues. Germline V CDR1 and CDR2: SEHNR, FQNEAQ (reference sequence). Trimming took 5 bases from V and 1 from J, leaving 9 bases between them. The CDR3 sequence is CASSPTESYEQYF. In DNA, the CDR3 is TGTGCCAGCAGCCCGACAGAATCCTACGAGCAGTACTTC.

The chain combines TRBV5-6 with TRBJ2-2; TRBD2 matches 14 bases. Trimming cost V 4 bases and J 6 bases; bases outside gene matches: 11. Germline assignment: CDR1 SGHDT and CDR2 YYEEEE. The CDR3 consists of 18 residues. CDR3 coding DNA: TGTGCCAGCAGCCCGGCGACTAGCGGGAGGGCCCCCTCCGGGGAGCTGTTTTTT. Protein product: CASSPATSGRAPSGELFF.

The J gene is TRBJ1-5, the V gene TRBV6-1; D is unclear. V lost 4 bases to trimming and J lost 0 bases, with 13 bases between them. From germline, CDR1 is MNHNS and CDR2 SASEGT. The CDR3 has 16 residues. CDR3 sequence (DNA): TGTGCCAGCAGTGGTCAGCCGGGATATAGCAATCAGCCCCAGCATTTT. Translation gives CASSGQPGYSNQPQHF.

V usage is TRBV18 and J usage is TRBJ1-2; D unclear. Deletions cut 3 bases from V and 4 bases from J, with 12 bases between. CDR3 length: 14 amino acids. Germline V gene data show CDR1 as KGHSH and CDR2 as LQKENI. The CDR3 coding sequence is TGTGCCAGCTCACCCGAGCCCCACGGCTATGGCTACACCTTC. Translated, it gives CASSPEPHGYGYTF. Full variable domain (remainder filled in from reference TRBV18 and TRBJ1-2): NAGVMQNPRHLVRRRGQEARLRCSPMKGHSHVYWYRQLPEEGLKFMVYLQKENIIDESGMPKERFSAEFPKEGPSILRIQQVVRGDSAAYFCASSPEPHGYGYTFGSGTRLTVV.

The chain joins TRBV4-1 to TRBJ2-1; 7 bases match TRBD1. Trimming cost V 5 bases and J 8 bases; bases outside gene matches: 12. Germline lookup yields CDR1 MGHRA and CDR2 YSYEKL. CDR3 length equals 15 residues. The CDR3 coding sequence is TGCGCCAGCAGCGCCCAAGGGGGCGTTATGGATGAGCAGTTCTTC. Residues: CASSAQGGVMDEQFF.

The genes are TRBV14 and TRBJ2-5; TRBD2 matches 7 bases. V lost 0 bases, J lost 1 base, and 11 bases stayed unmatched. Germline CDR1 is SGHDN and CDR2 is FVKESK. The CDR3 loop spans 18 amino acids. Written as DNA, the CDR3 is TGTGCCAGCAGCCAAGAAGAGGGGCTAGCGGTGCGCCAAGAGACCCAGTACTTC. Its protein is CASSQEEGLAVRQETQYF.

V is TRBV5-4 and J is TRBJ1-1; TRBD1 is a possible D gene (5 bases). This CDR3 is 12 amino acids long. V lost 7 bases and J 1 base, leaving 8 bases between the germline ends. Germline values: CDR1 SGHNT, CDR2 YYREEE (reference sequence). The CDR3 loop is CASQGTNTEAFF. For the CDR3, the DNA is TGTGCCAGCCAGGGCACGAACACTGAAGCTTTCTTT.

The V call is TRBV5-1, the J call TRBJ2-7; TRBD1 matches at 8 bases. Germline values: CDR1 SGHRS, CDR2 YFSETQ. The V segment lost 4 bases and the J segment 5 bases; nucleotides outside the gene matches: 20. The CDR3 contains 18 residues. The CDR3 spells CASSTSGTGLQGSHEQYF. The CDR3 coding sequence is TGCGCCAGCAGCACCTCCGGGACAGGTTTACAGGGTTCCCACGAGCAGTACTTC.

This clone has a handful of counts. The rearrangement uses TRBV29-1 and TRBJ1-1, with unresolved D. The germline V and J ends were trimmed by 7 bases and 5 bases, with 20 bases remaining between them. Germline V lookup: CDR1 SQVTM, CDR2 ANQGSEA. There are 14 residues in the CDR3. As DNA, the CDR3 is TGCAGCGCCGCGAGGGATCCTGGGGATACTGAAGCTTTCTTT. Translation gives CSAARDPGDTEAFF.

The V and J genes are TRBV30 and TRBJ1-1; D is ambiguous. The CDR3 length is 15 residues. The germline V and J ends were trimmed by 0 bases and 1 base, with 12 bases remaining between them. The germline V gene has CDR1 GTSNPN and CDR2 SVGIG (reference sequence). CDR3 protein: CAWSVFGATNTEAFF. The CDR3 bases are TGTGCCTGGAGTGTTTTCGGAGCAACGAACACTGAAGCTTTCTTT.

V usage is TRBV19 and J usage is TRBJ2-7; 9 bases line up with TRBD1. Germline lookup yields CDR1 LNHDA and CDR2 SQIVND (reference sequence). Germline trimming cut 9 bases from V and 4 bases from J; bases unmatched to any gene: 7. The CDR3 covers 13 residues. CDR3 amino acids: CASQGTGIYEQYF. The CDR3 DNA reads TGTGCCAGCCAGGGGACAGGGATATACGAGCAGTACTTC.

This sequence joins TRBV21-1 and TRBJ2-7; TRBD1 was called by the table and not checked on the DNA. TRBV21-1 is labeled a pseudogene. The CDR3 runs 19 residues. The CDR3 nucleotides read TGTGCCAGCAGCGGACGAACGCCCCGGACAGGGGGCATTCAGAACGAGCAGTACTTC. As protein: CASSGRTPRTGGIQNEQYF.

The gene calls are TRBV5-6 and TRBJ1-4, with 7 bases that match TRBD1. The CDR3 is made up of 14 amino acids. Germline trimming cut 4 bases from V and 2 bases from J; bases unmatched to any gene: 2. Germline-derived CDR1 and CDR2 are SGHDT and YYEEEE. CDR3 nucleotide sequence: TGTGCCAGCAGCGTGACAGGGACTAATGAAAAACTGTTTTTT. This sequence encodes CASSVTGTNEKLFF.

The chain recombines TRBV7-2 with TRBJ1-2; TRBD1 aligns across 8 bases. The ends lost 5 bases at V and 3 bases at J; junction bases unmatched: 8. Germline-derived CDR1 and CDR2 are SGHTA and FQGNSA. The CDR3 is 15 amino acids. The CDR3: CASSTRQGIDYGYTF. CDR3 nucleotides: TGTGCCAGCAGCACTCGACAGGGGATTGACTATGGCTACACCTTC.

The table lists this clone with a count of one. The chain has TRBV7-9 and TRBJ2-7; D may be TRBD1 (5 bases). This CDR3 has 15 amino acids. Per germline, CDR1 SEHNR and CDR2 FQNEAQ (reference sequence). V lost 0 bases to trimming and J lost 4 bases, with 13 bases between them. This chain's CDR3 is CASSLADTWGYEQYF. CDR3 nucleotide sequence: TGTGCCAGCAGCTTAGCGGACACTTGGGGATACGAGCAGTACTTC.

This chain uses TRBV19 with TRBJ2-7; no reliable D call. Germline V gene lookup returns CDR1 LNHDA and CDR2 SQIVND (reference sequence). CDR3 size: 11 residues. Trimming pared 4 bases from V and 4 bases from J, leaving 5 bases between. The CDR3 region has the DNA TGTGCCAGTAGTAACGGTTACGAGCAGTACTTC. Translated: CASSNGYEQYF.

The chain carries TRBV6-5 and TRBJ1-1, with D possibly TRBD1 on 6 matching bases. The V end was cut by 6 bases, the J end by 2 bases, with 16 bases between. This CDR3 comprises 15 residues. Germline CDR1 MNHEY, CDR2 SVGAGI. For the CDR3, the DNA is TGTGCCAGCAGCATAAAGACAGGCTACAACACTGAAGCTTTCTTT. As protein: CASSIKTGYNTEAFF.

The chain links TRBV10-1 to TRBJ1-1; D is unresolved. The CDR3 totals 12 residues. Trimming removed 0 bases at V and 8 bases at J, with 7 bases between. Germline values: CDR1 WNHNN, CDR2 SYGVQD (reference sequence). Here the CDR3 DNA reads TGCGCCAGCAGTGAGTCTCTCGGGGAAGCTTTCTTT. Translating gives CASSESLGEAFF.

The gene calls are TRBV5-1 and TRBJ2-4, with D tentatively TRBD2 (7 bases). V was cut by 0 bases and J by 0 bases, with 31 bases left in between. Germline CDR1 and CDR2: SGHRS and YFSETQ. This CDR3 is 23 amino acids long. This chain's CDR3 is CASSLAQGSGGRAQSLAKNIQYF. The DNA for the CDR3 is TGCGCCAGCAGCTTGGCCCAGGGGTCTGGCGGGAGAGCACAATCTCTAGCCAAAAACATTCAGTACTTC.

The CDR3 here is CASSLDRVGANVLTF. CDR3 DNA sequence: TGTGCCAGCAGCTTAGACAGGGTTGGGGCCAACGTCCTGACTTTC. The chain recombines TRBV11-2 with TRBJ2-6; D might be TRBD1 (5 bases). V gave up 0 bases and J gave up 3 bases, with 6 bases separating them. The CDR3 contains 15 residues. CDR1 and CDR2 (germline): SGHAT, FQNNGV.

The genes are TRBV23-1 and TRBJ1-2; TRBD1 might be the D (5 bases). TRBV23-1 is an ORF, and what it does is uncertain. Trimming cost V 7 bases and J 7 bases, with 13 bases left between them. CDR3 length equals 12 residues. The CDR3 nucleotides read TGCGCCAGCAACGGAGGGACGGGTGGCTACACCTTC. Its protein product is CASNGGTGGYTF.

The V gene is TRBV30, the J gene TRBJ2-5; D not certain. V dropped 3 bases and J dropped 5 bases, with 4 bases sitting between them. The CDR3 is made up of 10 amino acids. CDR1 is GTSNPN, CDR2 SVGIG, per germline (reference sequence). This chain's CDR3 is CAWSQETQYF. The CDR3, as DNA: TGTGCCTGGAGCCAGGAGACCCAGTACTTC. Together with reference TRBV30 and TRBJ2-5, the CDR3 gives the full variable domain: SQTIHQWPATLVQPVGSPLSLECTVEGTSNPNLYWYRQAAGRGLQLLFYSVGIGQISSEVPQNLSASRPQDRQFILSSKKLLLSDSGFYLCAWSQETQYFGPGTRLLVL.

Notes on this clone: Other DNA sequences from this sample encode an identical CDR3 as well. The CDR3 DNA reads TGTGCCAGCAGTTACTCAAGCGGAAGCTCCTACGAGCAGTACTTC. Encoded protein: CASSYSSGSSYEQYF. The chain carries TRBV6-5 and TRBJ2-7, with D maybe TRBD2 (5 bases). V lost 0 bases and J 0 bases, leaving 9 bases between the germline ends. The CDR3 has 15 residues. Germline V gives CDR1 MNHEY, CDR2 SVGAGI.

The rearrangement joins TRBV6-5 to TRBJ2-1; 7 nucleotides agree with TRBD2. Losses at the gene ends were 5 bases for V and 8 bases for J; bases not matched to a gene: 6. Germline loops: CDR1 MNHEY, CDR2 SVGAGI. The CDR3 sequence is 13 residues long. CDR3 sequence: CASSRSTSHEQFF. The CDR3 DNA sequence: TGTGCCAGCAGTCGATCGACTAGCCATGAGCAGTTCTTC.

This chain links TRBV29-1 with TRBJ2-1; D perhaps matches TRBD2 (6 bases). The V end was cut by 8 bases, the J end by 8 bases, with 13 bases between. The CDR3 runs 11 residues. Per the germline V gene, CDR1 is SQVTM and CDR2 is ANQGSEA. CDR3 nucleotide sequence: TGCAGCACCCACGCGGGGTATGAGCAGTTCTTC. This encodes CSTHAGYEQFF.

This chain uses TRBV14 with TRBJ2-3; 7 positions match TRBD1. This CDR3 region has 15 residues. Germline loops: CDR1 SGHDN, CDR2 FVKESK. Germline trimming cut 4 bases from V and 3 bases from J; bases unmatched to any gene: 7. The CDR3: CASSLRDSGTDTQYF. As DNA, the CDR3 is TGTGCCAGCAGCCTAAGGGACAGTGGAACAGATACGCAGTATTTT.

The chain joins TRBV27 to TRBJ1-2; perhaps TRBD1 as D (6 bases). There are 17 residues in the CDR3. The ends were cut back, 3 bases at V and 7 bases at J, with 24 bases in the middle. Germline CDR1 reads MNHEY; CDR2 reads SMNVEV (reference sequence). The CDR3 DNA reads as TGTGCCAGCAGTTTCTCACCCTTGGACAGTTTACTTTCTGGCTACACCTTC. It codes for CASSFSPLDSLLSGYTF.

The gene calls are TRBV15 and TRBJ1-5; D uncertain. Trimming shortened V by 2 bases and J by 2 bases, and 13 bases separated the two germline ends. Germline-derived CDR1 and CDR2 are LNHNV and YYDKDF (reference sequence). The CDR3 is 16 amino acids. CDR3 residues: CATSRPIGEGNQPQHF. DNA of the CDR3: TGTGCCACCAGCAGACCAATCGGCGAGGGCAATCAGCCCCAGCATTTT.